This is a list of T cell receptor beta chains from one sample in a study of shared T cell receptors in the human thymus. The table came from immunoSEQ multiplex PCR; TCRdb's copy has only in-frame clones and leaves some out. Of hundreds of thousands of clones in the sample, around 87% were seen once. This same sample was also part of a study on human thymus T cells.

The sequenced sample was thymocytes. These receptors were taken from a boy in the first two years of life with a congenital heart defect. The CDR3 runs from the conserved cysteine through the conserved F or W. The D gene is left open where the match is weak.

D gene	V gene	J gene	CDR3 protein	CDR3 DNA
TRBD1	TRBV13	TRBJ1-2	CASSLATGGLYGYTF	TGTGCCAGCAGCTTAGCCACAGGGGGCCTCTATGGCTACACCTTC
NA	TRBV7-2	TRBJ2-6	CASSSFFSGANVLTF	TGTGCCAGCAGCTCCTTTTTCTCTGGGGCCAACGTCCTGACTTTC
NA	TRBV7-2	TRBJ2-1	CASSVGLTYNEQFF	TGTGCCAGCAGCGTAGGCCTAACCTACAATGAGCAGTTCTTC
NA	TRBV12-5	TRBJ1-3	CASGYGTRRAGNTIYF	TGTGCTAGTGGTTACGGCACTCGTCGAGCGGGAAACACCATATATTTT
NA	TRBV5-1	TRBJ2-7	CASSAGKGYEQYF	TGCGCCAGCAGCGCAGGGAAAGGATACGAGCAGTACTTC
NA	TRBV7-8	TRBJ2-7	CASSVHRDGEQYF	TGTGCCAGCAGCGTCCACAGGGACGGCGAGCAGTACTTC
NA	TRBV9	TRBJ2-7	CASSGAPDSYEQYF	TGTGCCAGCAGCGGAGCGCCGGACAGTTACGAGCAGTACTTC
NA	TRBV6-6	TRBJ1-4	CASSYLWSGGNEKLFF	TGTGCCAGCAGTTACCTGTGGAGTGGTGGTAATGAAAAACTGTTTTTT
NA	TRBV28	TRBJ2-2	CASSPLHDRTGELFF	TGTGCCAGCAGTCCACTACACGACAGAACCGGGGAGCTGTTTTTT
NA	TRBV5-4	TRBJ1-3	CASSLNPVSGNTIYF	TGTGCCAGCAGCTTGAATCCCGTCTCTGGAAACACCATATATTTT
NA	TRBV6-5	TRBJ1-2	CASTPSGHGYTF	TGTGCCAGCACCCCCAGCGGGCACGGCTACACCTTC
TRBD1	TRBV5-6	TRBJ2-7	CASSFFRDRDKSKAYEQYF	TGTGCCAGCAGCTTCTTCCGGGACAGGGATAAATCTAAGGCCTACGAGCAGTACTTC
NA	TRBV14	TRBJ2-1	CASSQAGTRYNEQFF	TGTGCCAGCAGCCAAGCGGGGACACGTTACAATGAGCAGTTCTTC
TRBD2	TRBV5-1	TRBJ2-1	CASSGTSTLPSYNEQFF	TGCGCCAGCAGCGGGACTAGTACCCTACCATCCTACAATGAGCAGTTCTTC
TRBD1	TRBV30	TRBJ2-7	CAWSVQGYEQYF	TGTGCCTGGAGTGTACAGGGGTACGAGCAGTACTTC
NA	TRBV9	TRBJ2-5	CASSPRNHGGETQYF	TGTGCCAGCAGCCCAAGGAACCACGGAGGGGAGACCCAGTACTTC
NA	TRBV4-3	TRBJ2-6	CASSQDIPGDPGANVLTF	TGCGCCAGCAGCCAAGATATTCCGGGGGATCCTGGGGCCAACGTCCTGACTTTC
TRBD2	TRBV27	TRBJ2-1	CASSLGLADAYNEQFF	TGTGCCAGCAGTTTAGGGCTAGCGGACGCCTACAATGAGCAGTTCTTC
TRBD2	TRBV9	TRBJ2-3	CASSVGTSGKGDTQYF	TGTGCCAGCAGCGTAGGGACTAGCGGGAAGGGAGATACGCAGTATTTT
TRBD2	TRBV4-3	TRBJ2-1	CASSQDTFPSGKGNEQFF	TGCGCCAGCAGCCAGGATACCTTTCCTAGCGGGAAGGGCAATGAGCAGTTCTTC
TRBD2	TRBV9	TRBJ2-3	CASSVAGVADTQYF	TGTGCCAGCAGCGTGGCGGGAGTGGCAGATACGCAGTATTTT
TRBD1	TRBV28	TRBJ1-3	CASSLTYRGGNTIYF	TGTGCCAGCAGTTTGACATACAGGGGGGGAAACACCATATATTTT
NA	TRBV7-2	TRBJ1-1	CASGRNREWKTAFF	TGTGCCAGCGGAAGGAACAGGGAATGGAAGACAGCTTTCTTT
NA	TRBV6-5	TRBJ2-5	CASSCRHLQETQYF	TGTGCCAGCAGTTGCCGACACCTCCAAGAGACCCAGTACTTC
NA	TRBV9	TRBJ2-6	CASSPKKTSSGANVLTF	TGTGCCAGCAGCCCGAAGAAAACCAGCTCTGGGGCCAACGTCCTGACTTTC